This paragraph covers one T cell receptor (beta chain) sequence. No antigen is known for it. No base quality information exists; no much larger clone differs at one position. The germline V gene (reference sequence) yields MNHEY for CDR1 and SMNVEV for CDR2. Including cysteine and phenylalanine, the CDR3 has 14 amino acids. CDR3 DNA only is kept here, 42 bases in frame from base 1. A distance of 14 bases separates the germline ends of V and J, which lose 2 bases and 7 bases respectively. To prepare the library, the immunoSEQ multiplex PCR assay was applied. For the multiplex PCR, a mixture combining 60 forward primers for TCR Vbeta segments and 13 reverse primers for TCR Jbeta segments was used. A multiplex PCR assay on genomic DNA amplified the CDR3 region of rearranged TCR beta genes. On the Illumina HiSeq System, the amplified TCR beta libraries were sequenced as 87-base-pair reads. Per the original workflow: A later analysis tallied around 80 million unique TCR beta chains across the roughly 610 repertoires, and approximately 12 million of those chains were shared by two or more donors. A nearest-neighbor algorithm error-corrected the raw reads and collapsed the reads into unique sequences, merging closely related sequences to remove PCR and sequencing errors. V, D and J gene segments were assigned by aligning CDR3 sequences to IMGT reference sequences. For a sequence to be retained, a match of at least six nucleotides was required to both a V gene segment and a J gene segment. A rearrangement was called productive if the CDR3 had no stop codons and remained in frame with V and J, and every other rearrangement was called non-productive. CDR3 was defined by IMGT convention, running from the second conserved V-encoded cysteine to the conserved J-encoded phenylalanine. Sequences without an unambiguous match to a single V gene segment were excluded from the earlier analysis of 500 to 700 of the donors. An earlier analysis of a few hundred of the donors classified V segments as functional when productive rearrangements were above 56.7% and as segregating when the standard deviation between donors was above 5%. A statistical classification framework was built for diagnosing cytomegalovirus status from the catalog of TCR beta chain sequences. A later analysis assigned V and J genes by comparing TCR nucleotide sequences with IMGT/GENE-DB human TR gene sequences. In a later analysis, CDR3 sequences and most-parsimonious VDJ recombination scenarios were assigned using the TCRdist pipeline. In a later analysis, each TCR beta chain was defined by its CDR3 amino acid sequence together with its V-gene family, and reads without a unique V-gene family were excluded. To address suspected cross-contamination and a sequencing artifact, a later analysis removed 592 highly shared, low-generation-probability nucleotide sequences. In a later analysis, a clonal expansion index was calculated for each public chain from normalized within-repertoire ranks of inferred template counts. In a later analysis, generation probabilities were computed with a VDJ recombination model fitted to out-of-frame rearrangements, and the resulting probabilities were checked against IGoR. A later analysis scored TCR-TCR, TCR-HLA and TCR-CMV co-occurrence with hypergeometric tests, applying a repertoire-size bias correction to TCR pairs. A later analysis estimated false discovery rates by permuting HLA or CMV assignments 20 times. In a later analysis, co-occurring TCRs were grouped using DBSCAN, and TCRdist sequence similarity was added for clustering within HLA-allele-positive subsets. Repertoires with fewer than 30,000 or more than 120,000 public chains, plus five repertoires with anomalous nucleotide sharing, were excluded from co-occurrence clustering. This is the immuneACCESS table as TCRdb keeps it, with only in-frame sequences that have V and J called. A part of the clones is gone; compared with another copy, unresolved V genes explain less than half, and the rest is unexplained. V and J calls and clone size are as listed in that table; D and trimming were resolved from the DNA. This sample comprises approximately 37,000 clones, just under 75% of them detected only once. The ten largest make up 6.3% of the sample.

The cohort was made up of about 670 healthy bone marrow donors. All cohort members were sampled while nominally healthy, although unrecorded immune exposures were likely present. The donor was CMV seronegative and was included in the group of 352 seronegative cohort members. Every donor gave a peripheral blood sample, and the peripheral blood mononuclear cells from that sample were used for TCR beta sequencing. Genomic DNA extraction from the blood cell samples was performed with the Qiagen DNeasy Blood Extraction Kit. The sample is drawn from a study of cytomegalovirus exposure and HLA in healthy donors (dated by TCRdb to the late 2010s). About the study as a whole: An earlier analysis of a few hundred of the donors reported roughly 300 Gb of sequence data and approximately 120 million unique TCR beta sequences obtained from about 180 million T cells. All discovery cohort repertoires had been generated using a single sequencing platform. In the later analysis, no new phenotypic data were used to find candidate immune exposures; instead, reliance was placed on TCR beta sequences and their occurrence across donors. Typing coverage varied by locus: about 629-640 donors for A, B, C, DRB1 and DQB1; about 520 for DQA1; approximately 570 for DPA1; under 490 for DPB1. Along with the roughly 700-subject first cohort, a separate validation cohort of 120 different subjects was used. The genetic ancestry cluster associated with self-reported Caucasian donors included approximately 85% of the 398 genotyped donors. HLA typing included class I and class II loci at four-digit resolution. Among 398 genotyped donors of the cohort, an average of about 240,000 unique TCR beta nucleotide sequences were sequenced per donor, roughly a sixth of them non-productive. Alongside the repertoire data, information on donor age, sex, ethnicity and CMV serostatus was compiled. An early release that covered several hundred HLA-typed donors contained about 300 gigabases of sequencing data and some 87 million unique TCR sequences. In an earlier analysis of 587 of the donors, high-throughput TCR beta sequencing was used to judge whether each TCR beta V gene segment behaved as functional or pseudogenic. In a later genetic analysis, genome-wide SNP genotypes for about 55% of the 666 donors were used, and that subset was treated as a discovery cohort. A handful of DR-DQ haplotypes were handled as single units for association and clustering because linkage in the cohort was strong. A later analysis re-examined previously published TCR beta repertoires from more than 600 donors and added high-resolution HLA genotyping to investigate patterns of TCR occurrence. To predict cytomegalovirus infection status, the study combined high-throughput TCR immunosequencing, statistical association of individual TCRs with disease status, and machine learning. The study profiled the T cell repertoires of some 610 subjects by immunosequencing and related them to cytomegalovirus serostatus. The study aimed to test whether cataloging public T cell receptors could reveal signatures of past pathogen exposure.

On the study overall, not on this receptor specifically: A later analysis associated 17,000 or so TCR beta sequences with specific HLA alleles at a false discovery rate of 0.05. Strong co-occurrence of HLA alleles, especially DR and DQ, made assigning TCR associations to individual alleles difficult. In a later analysis, the rate of TCR association differed among HLA loci, with DRB1 alleles having the most associated TCRs and HLA-C alleles having the fewest. Correlated functional status among segregating V segments might be attributable to linkage disequilibrium, but an unknown experimental factor could not be ruled out. A few of the identified cytomegalovirus-associated TCR beta chains were confirmed in vitro to be specific for cytomegalovirus antigens. In a later genetic analysis, fewer N-insertions in productive TCRs were reported among donors in an Asian-associated ancestry cluster than the roughly 710-donor mean. A later analysis reported that several top co-occurrence clusters appeared linked to parvovirus B19, influenza, CMV and Epstein-Barr virus. Most TCR sequences were observed very rarely across donors, whereas some public TCRs were present in many individuals. CMV serostatus was the only immune exposure information available for the cohort. The classifier was reported to diagnose cytomegalovirus status with high specificity and sensitivity in both the original cohort and the validation cohort. This cohort had only TCR beta chains sequenced, and the lack of alpha or paired-chain data limited which features could be detected. A later analysis found that most CMV-associated TCR beta chains appeared HLA-restricted, with HLA associations seemingly driven largely by CMV exposure. Some IMGT-functional V segments, including TRBV6-2 and TRBV6-3, could not be told apart with the 87-base-pair reads, so those segments were excluded. Because some donors lacked HLA typing at each locus, the association tests relied only on the typed subset. Because counts were too low, 15 or so rarely observed V segments, including chromosome 9 orphons, were excluded from the earlier analysis of around 640 of the donors. Presence/absence analyses assumed roughly uniform sequencing depth across donors, an assumption that may not hold. A further reported finding was that TCR beta sequences accurately predicted the HLA-A and HLA-B alleles for most subjects in the first cohort. The study listed 164 TCR beta chains as associated with cytomegalovirus. A cluster of highly shared sequence variants was judged likely to represent a technical artifact of the sequencing pipeline. Compared with equally common non-associated chains, HLA-associated TCR beta chains in a later analysis were more clonally expanded and had lower generation probabilities. An earlier analysis of approximately 530 of the donors showed that most TCR beta V segments appeared in productive rearrangements either about 87% or about 30% of the time, which broadly matched IMGT annotations. A later genetic analysis associated a missense DCLRE1C variant with V-gene and J-gene trimming of TCR beta chains, and an independent cohort replicated the association. The authors suggested that the approach could potentially be extended to other disease states and immunological phenotypes.

Material: PBMCs. The chain couples TRBV27 to TRBJ2-5, with no confident D gene call. The sequence was collected from a man aged 30 to 45 in good health and CMV-seronegative. Read as DNA, the sequence is TGTGCCAGCAGTTTAAGCCAACTCTCAAGGACCCAGTACTTC. It encodes CASSLSQLSRTQYF.